This entry lists 3 T cell receptor beta chains sequenced from one sample in a study of blood T cell dynamics during melanoma immunotherapy. Sequenced by immunoSEQ multiplex PCR; TCRdb stores in-frame clones only, minus some. The table includes about 13,000 clones, over 85% detected once. Time point here: pre-treatment baseline. This specimen consisted of blood, obtained from a patient treated with checkpoint blockade. The receptor set was obtained from a human donor with melanoma.

In this sample, this clone turned up a few times. The germline gene is not matched at one end of the junction; a read error may be the cause. The rearrangement links TRBV5-1 to TRBJ2-1, with a weak D call TRBD2 (6 bases). The CDR3 sequence is 17 residues long. Germline CDR1 reads SGHRS; CDR2 reads YFSETQ. DNA of the CDR3: TGCGCCAGCACCTTGGGGAGTCCAGGGCGGGGATCCAATGAGCAGTTCTTC. Amino acid sequence: CASTLGSPGRGSNEQFF.

Details on this clone: Other DNA sequences from this sample encode an identical CDR3 as well. The chain couples TRBV30 to TRBJ1-3, with D uncertain. The CDR3 length is 16 residues. Per germline, CDR1 GTSNPN and CDR2 SVGIG (reference sequence). The V end was cut by 0 bases, the J end by 0 bases, with 12 bases between. CDR3: CAWSVPGAFSGNTIYF. CDR3 coding DNA: TGTGCCTGGAGTGTACCCGGCGCCTTCTCTGGAAACACCATATATTTT.

The J gene is TRBJ1-1, the V gene TRBV27; TRBD1 matches at 8 bases. The CDR3 runs 18 residues. Germline CDR1 MNHEY, CDR2 SMNVEV (reference sequence). After removal of 3 bases from V and 2 bases from J, the junction contained 14 bases not matched to a gene. CDR3 coding DNA: TGTGCCAGCAGTTTTAGGACAGGGTGGGTGGATGGTAACACTGAAGCTTTCTTT. Translated, it gives CASSFRTGWVDGNTEAFF.